This T cell receptor (beta chain) was recovered during a study of cytomegalovirus exposure and HLA in healthy donors (dated by TCRdb to about 2017). For the wider study: An earlier analysis of some 550 of the donors reported 250 to 300 Gb of sequence data and around 110 million unique TCR beta sequences from 150 million to 200 million T cells. An early release covering roughly 600 HLA-typed donors comprised about 310 gigabases of sequencing data and approximately 80 million unique TCR sequences. Of the 398 genotyped donors, approximately 83% fell in the genetic ancestry cluster associated with self-reported Caucasian donors. The aim of the study was to test whether cataloging public T cell receptors could identify signatures of past pathogen exposure. The T cell repertoires of roughly 660 subjects were profiled by immunosequencing and related to cytomegalovirus serostatus. Along with the roughly 670-subject first cohort, a separate validation cohort of over a hundred different subjects was used. The study combined high-throughput TCR immunosequencing, statistical association of individual TCRs with disease status, and machine learning to predict cytomegalovirus infection status. To study patterns of TCR occurrence, a later analysis re-analyzed previously published TCR beta repertoires from around 660 donors and added high-resolution HLA genotyping. In the later analysis, no new phenotypic data were used to find candidate immune exposures; instead, reliance was placed on TCR beta sequences and their occurrence across donors. In an earlier analysis of 550 to 700 of the donors, high-throughput TCR beta sequencing was used to judge whether each TCR beta V gene segment behaved as functional or pseudogenic. Donor age, sex, ethnicity and CMV serostatus were collected together with the repertoire data. A later genetic analysis used genome-wide SNP genotypes for about 65% of the 666 donors, treating that subset as a discovery cohort. Every discovery cohort repertoire had been produced on one sequencing platform. HLA typing covered class I and class II loci at four-digit resolution. Typing coverage differed by locus: A, B, C, DRB1 and DQB1 were typed in about 620-630 donors, DQA1 in about 500, DPA1 in some 600, and DPB1 in just under 490. Four or five DR-DQ haplotypes were handled as single units for association and clustering because linkage in the cohort was strong. Across some 400 genotyped donors of the cohort, an average of about 240,000 unique TCR beta nucleotide sequences per donor were sequenced, and roughly a sixth of those sequences were non-productive.

The library was obtained by the immunoSEQ multiplex PCR assay. For the multiplex PCR, a mixture combining 60 forward primers for TCR Vbeta segments and 13 reverse primers for TCR Jbeta segments was used. The CDR3 region of rearranged TCR beta genes was amplified from genomic DNA by a multiplex PCR assay. Amplified TCR beta libraries were sequenced as 87-base-pair reads on the Illumina HiSeq System. From the authors' description of their analysis: Across the 670 or so repertoires, a later analysis counted some 80 million unique TCR beta chains, roughly 11 million of which were shared by at least two donors. To remove PCR and sequencing errors, raw reads were error-corrected and collapsed into unique sequences using a nearest-neighbor algorithm that merged closely related sequences. CDR3 sequences were aligned to IMGT reference sequences to assign V, D and J gene segments. For a sequence to be retained, a match of at least six nucleotides to both a V gene segment and a J gene segment was required. Rearrangements were called productive when the CDR3 lacked stop codons and stayed in frame with V and J; all others were non-productive. CDR3 was defined by IMGT convention, running from the second conserved V-encoded cysteine to the conserved J-encoded phenylalanine. The earlier analysis of some 550 of the donors excluded any sequence lacking an unambiguous match to a single V gene segment. An earlier analysis of 500 to 700 of the donors classified V segments as functional when productive rearrangements were above 56.7% and as segregating when the standard deviation between donors was above 5%. To diagnose cytomegalovirus status from the catalog of TCR beta chain sequences, a statistical classification framework was built. In a later analysis, TCR nucleotide sequences were compared against IMGT/GENE-DB human TR gene sequences so that V and J genes could be assigned. Using the TCRdist pipeline, a later analysis assigned CDR3 sequences along with most-parsimonious VDJ recombination scenarios. A later analysis defined each TCR beta chain by its CDR3 amino acid sequence plus V-gene family, and excluded reads lacking a unique V-gene family. In a later analysis, 550 to 650 highly shared, low-generation-probability nucleotide sequences were removed to address suspected cross-contamination and a sequencing artifact. In a later analysis, a clonal expansion index for each public chain was calculated from normalized within-repertoire ranks of inferred template counts. A later analysis computed generation probabilities with a VDJ recombination model fitted to out-of-frame rearrangements, and checked the results against IGoR. In a later analysis, hypergeometric tests were used to score TCR-TCR, TCR-HLA and TCR-CMV co-occurrence, with a repertoire-size bias correction applied to TCR pairs. In a later analysis, false discovery rates were estimated by permuting HLA or CMV assignments 20 times. A later analysis grouped co-occurring TCRs with DBSCAN, adding TCRdist sequence similarity when clustering within HLA-allele-positive subsets. Repertoires with fewer than 30,000 or more than 120,000 public chains, plus five repertoires with anomalous nucleotide sharing, were excluded from co-occurrence clustering. Here the immuneACCESS table is served through TCRdb, limited to in-frame sequences with V and J called. Missing clones are a known gap in these copies; in checked studies unresolved V genes cover under half, and the rest lacks a known reason. The DNA gave D and trimming, while V, J and clone size come from that table. Across this sample there are 170,000 or so clones, with 84% seen only once. Roughly 5% of the sample comes from the top ten.

General study outcomes and caveats: The sequencing pipeline was judged likely to have produced a cluster of highly shared sequence variants as a technical artifact. According to a later analysis, parvovirus B19, influenza, CMV and Epstein-Barr virus appeared linked to several top co-occurrence clusters. Assigning TCR associations to individual alleles was difficult when HLA alleles, especially DR and DQ, strongly co-occurred. In a later analysis, most CMV-associated TCR beta chains were found to appear HLA-restricted, with HLA associations seemingly driven largely by CMV exposure. Cytomegalovirus status was reported to be diagnosed by the classifier with high specificity and sensitivity in both the original and validation cohorts. Most TCR sequences were observed very rarely across donors, whereas some public TCRs were present in many individuals. Immune exposure information for the cohort was limited to CMV serostatus. Compared with equally common non-associated chains, HLA-associated TCR beta chains in a later analysis were more clonally expanded and had lower generation probabilities. Some IMGT-functional V segments, including TRBV6-2 and TRBV6-3, could not be distinguished by the 87-base-pair reads and were therefore excluded. An earlier analysis of approximately 570 of the donors showed that most TCR beta V segments appeared in productive rearrangements either about 87% or about 30% of the time, which broadly matched IMGT annotations. Linkage disequilibrium might explain the correlated functional status among segregating V segments, but an unknown experimental factor could not be excluded. A total of fewer than 200 TCR beta chains were listed by the study as associated with cytomegalovirus. A later genetic analysis reported fewer N-insertions in productive TCRs among donors in an Asian-associated ancestry cluster than the approximately 670-donor mean. A further reported finding was that TCR beta sequences accurately predicted the HLA-A and HLA-B alleles for most subjects in the first cohort. In this cohort, only TCR beta chains were sequenced, and detectable features were limited by the absence of alpha or paired-chain data. Because some donors lacked HLA typing at each locus, the association tests relied only on the typed subset. About 15 rarely observed V segments, including chromosome 9 orphons, were excluded from the earlier analysis of about 500 of the donors because counts were too low. In a later analysis, 16,951 TCR beta sequences were associated with specific HLA alleles at a false discovery rate of 0.05. In a later analysis, TCR association rates were found to vary across HLA loci, with the most associated TCRs seen for DRB1 alleles and the fewest for HLA-C alleles. The authors suggested that the approach could potentially be generalized to other disease states and immunological phenotypes. Sequencing depth was assumed to be roughly uniform across donors in the presence/absence analyses, though that assumption may not hold. A later genetic analysis associated a missense DCLRE1C variant with V-gene and J-gene trimming of TCR beta chains, and an independent cohort replicated the association. A few of the identified cytomegalovirus-associated TCR beta chains were confirmed in vitro to be specific for cytomegalovirus antigens.

The cohort consisted of some 670 healthy bone marrow donors. Cohort members were all nominally healthy when sampled, although unrecorded immune exposures were likely present. The donor was CMV seronegative and was included in the group of several hundred seronegative cohort members. Every donor gave a peripheral blood sample, and the peripheral blood mononuclear cells from that sample were used for TCR beta sequencing. The Qiagen DNeasy Blood Extraction Kit was used to extract genomic DNA from the blood cell samples. The CDR3 runs 12 amino acids, cysteine and phenylalanine included. CDR3 DNA is the only sequence kept; it has 36 bases, read in frame from the first base. Unmatched junction bases come to 3, with V trimmed by 8 bases and J by 6 bases. Via the germline V gene, CDR1 is SGHTA and CDR2 FQGNSA. Only a few counts were recorded for this clone. The antigen it recognizes is unknown. No per-base quality is available; no much larger clone lies one base away.

This sequence originates from a man younger than 30 in good health and CMV-seronegative. The chain is made from TRBV7-2 and TRBJ2-4, and 8 junction bases match TRBD1. The sequencing sample was made of PBMCs. The DNA is as follows: TGTGCCAGCGGGGGGACAGGAAACATTCAGTACTTC. Translated, this is CASGGTGNIQYF.